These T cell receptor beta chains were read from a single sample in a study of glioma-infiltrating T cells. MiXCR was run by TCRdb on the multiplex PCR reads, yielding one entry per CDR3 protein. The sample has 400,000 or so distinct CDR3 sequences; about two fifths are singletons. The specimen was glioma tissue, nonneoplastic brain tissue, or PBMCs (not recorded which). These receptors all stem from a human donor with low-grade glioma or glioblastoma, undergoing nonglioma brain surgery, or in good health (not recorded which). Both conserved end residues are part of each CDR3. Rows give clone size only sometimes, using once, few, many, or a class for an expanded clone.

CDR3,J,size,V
CSASRQWDQPQHF,TRBJ1-5,many,TRBV20-1
CASSQPAGGYTF,TRBJ1-2,.,TRBV4-1
CASSPWTSGLNDQFF,TRBJ2-1,.,TRBV11-2
CSAEGLYEQYF,TRBJ2-7,few,TRBV20-1
CASSLLAGKPDTQYF,TRBJ2-3,.,TRBV6-2/TRBV6-3
CASSPQRGTEQYF,TRBJ2-7,.,TRBV12-3/TRBV12-4
CASSLVPASSYNEQFF,TRBJ2-1,.,TRBV5-1
CASSEVPGFNSPLHF,TRBJ1-6,many,TRBV2
CSATTSGMYNEQFF,TRBJ2-1,few,TRBV20-1
CASSQDGPESHNEQFF,TRBJ2-1,few,TRBV4-1
CASSGRAPSQETQYF,TRBJ2-5,.,TRBV5-1
CATTRELGRPYEQYF,TRBJ2-7,.,TRBV10-3
CASSLRRYGYTF,TRBJ1-2,many,TRBV28
CASSSQKGWTNEKLFF,TRBJ1-4,.,TRBV28
CASSLGTGQPQHF,TRBJ1-5,few,TRBV7-2
CASQGPEQFF,TRBJ2-1,.,TRBV7-9
CASSRRTGVGAGGQPQHF,TRBJ1-5,.,TRBV7-9
CASSFEISGSSYEQYF,TRBJ2-7,many,TRBV28
CASGDRDLAKNIQYF,TRBJ2-4,.,TRBV6-1
CASRETGTEDEQYF,TRBJ2-7,.,TRBV5-1
CASSQDVGTEAFF,TRBJ1-1,few,TRBV4-3
CASSDMGGVYNEQFF,TRBJ2-1,few,TRBV2
CASSYRVEQYF,TRBJ2-7,few,TRBV7-2
CSARPWGGTDTQYF,TRBJ2-3,.,TRBV20-1